This record concerns one TCR beta chain sequence. What it binds is unknown. This CDR3 is built from 13 residues. The germline CDR1 and CDR2 sequences are MGHRA and YSYEKL. The data are from a study of T cells expressing NK-cell markers. Study-level points and caveats: About six donors carried dominant NKG2C+ clonotypes that made up roughly 1.0-7.0% of their CD8+ T cells.

TCRdb re-called the 5' RACE reads, yielding one record per CDR3 amino acid sequence without DNA. This repertoire includes a few hundred thousand distinct CDR3 sequences. The chain joins TRBV4-1 to TRBJ2-1; TCRdb reports TRBD1, a call that lacks DNA to check it against. Sequencing was done on a sample of blood T cells: a sorted CD56 or NKG2C T cell subset, CD4+ or CD8+ T cells, or bulk PBMC T cells (not recorded which). This TCR derives from a woman aged 45-59 years in good health. This chain's CDR3 is CASSQVGGSGQFF.